This T cell receptor (beta chain) was sequenced in a study of T cells after yellow fever vaccination. Study results and caveats: Post-booster repertoires again held most primary-vaccination clones (approximately 96% CD4, 80% to 90% CD8). FACS-sorted repertoires could contain abundant clonotypes contaminating from the bulk population. Researchers report a weaker secondary response that nonetheless peaked faster, day 5 versus 15.

Concerning this clonotype itself: Its antigen is currently unknown.

There are 14 residues in the CDR3. Germline assignment: CDR1 SGHTA and CDR2 FQGNSA. V lost 2 bases and J lost 3, with 10 bases in between. Making TCR cDNA involved 5'RACE template switching, which added UMIs and a universal primer site. MiXCR, applied by TCRdb to the 5' RACE reads, yields one record per CDR3 protein. The sample contains 500,000 to 650,000 distinct CDR3 sequences, less than 15% of which appear only once. The chain employs TRBV7-2 and TRBJ1-2, with D hard to call. This sequence originates from a man aged 30 to 39 who received the YFV17D yellow fever vaccine. The sequencing here drew on PBMCs, taken on the day of the yellow fever booster vaccination. The CDR3 region is CASSLPGRDYGYTF. The CDR3 DNA follows: TGTGCCAGCAGCTTACCCGGGCGGGACTATGGCTACACCTTC.